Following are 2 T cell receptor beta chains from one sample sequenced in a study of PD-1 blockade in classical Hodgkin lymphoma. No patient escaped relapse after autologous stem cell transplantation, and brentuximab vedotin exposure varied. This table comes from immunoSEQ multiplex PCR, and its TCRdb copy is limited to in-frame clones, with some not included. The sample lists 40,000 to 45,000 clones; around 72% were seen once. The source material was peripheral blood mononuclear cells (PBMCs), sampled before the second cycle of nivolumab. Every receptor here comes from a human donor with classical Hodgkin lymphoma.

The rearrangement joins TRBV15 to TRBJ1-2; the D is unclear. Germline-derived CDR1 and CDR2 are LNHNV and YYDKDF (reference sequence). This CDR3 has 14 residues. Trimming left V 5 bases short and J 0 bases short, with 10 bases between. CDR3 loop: CATSPHSANYGYTF. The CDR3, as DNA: TGTGCCACCAGCCCCCACAGTGCTAACTATGGCTACACCTTC.

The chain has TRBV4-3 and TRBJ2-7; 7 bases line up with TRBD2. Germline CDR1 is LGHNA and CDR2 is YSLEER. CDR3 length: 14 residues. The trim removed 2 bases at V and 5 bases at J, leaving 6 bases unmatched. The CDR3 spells CASSQQGGEHEQYF. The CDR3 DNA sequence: TGCGCCAGCAGCCAACAGGGAGGGGAACACGAGCAGTACTTC.